One and the same sample provided the 28 T cell receptor beta chains below, sequenced in a study of CD8 T cells in Susac syndrome. After extraction with the RNeasy kit, about 0.45 to 1 ug of the RNA was reverse transcribed using random hexamers. TCRdb reprocessed the immunoSEQ multiplex PCR reads via MiXCR and lists one record per CDR3 protein. Among approximately 100,000 distinct CDR3 sequences listed, around 90% were seen once. Sequencing input: CD4+ T cells from PBMCs. These receptors all stem from a human donor in good health.

V gene TRBV7-7 combines with J gene TRBJ2-1; 9 bases match TRBD1. The CDR3 runs to 14 residues. J lost 5 bases, V lost 3 bases, and 2 bases had no gene match. The germline CDR1 and CDR2 sequences are SSHAT and FNYEAQ (reference sequence). CDR3 loop: CASSFGQGHNEQFF. In DNA, the CDR3 is TGTGCCAGCAGCTTTGGACAGGGGCACAATGAGCAGTTCTTC.

V and J are TRBV18 and TRBJ2-6, with TRBD1 identical over 10 bases. Trimming cost V 6 bases and J 0 bases; bases outside gene matches: 8. This CDR3 has 18 residues. CDR1 is KGHSH and CDR2 is LQKENI in the germline V gene. This chain's CDR3 is CASSGPGQGLSGANVLTF. In nucleotides, the CDR3 is TGTGCCAGCTCCGGACCGGGACAGGGGCTCTCTGGGGCCAACGTCCTGACTTTC.

This clonotype was observed a single time. CDR3: CASSQTGGGEQFF. The CDR3 region has the DNA TGTGCCAGCAGCCAAACAGGCGGCGGGGAGCAGTTCTTC. The chain combines TRBV14 with TRBJ2-1, with D perhaps TRBD1 or TRBD2 (5 bases each). Germline CDR1 SGHDN, CDR2 FVKESK. Trimming pared 2 bases from V and 10 bases from J, leaving 12 bases between. CDR3 size: 13 residues. The whole variable domain, remainder taken from reference TRBV14 and TRBJ2-1, is EAGVTQFPSHSVIEKGQTVTLRCDPISGHDNLYWYRRVMGKEIKFLLHFVKESKQDESGMPNNRFLAERTGGTYSTLKVQPAELEDSGVYFCASSQTGGGEQFFGPGTRLTVL.

This chain links TRBV7-9 with TRBJ1-2; weak D call: TRBD1 (5 bases). Trimming took 4 bases from V and 3 from J, leaving 18 bases between them. Looked up from germline, CDR1 is SEHNR and CDR2 is FQNEAQ (reference sequence). There are 16 residues in the CDR3. CDR3 amino acids: CASSSIQAPGDYGYTF. DNA of the CDR3: TGTGCCAGCAGCTCCATACAGGCCCCCGGGGACTATGGCTACACCTTC.

The rearrangement links TRBV3-1 to TRBJ2-7, with TRBD2 identical over 12 bases. CDR1 is LGHDT and CDR2 is YNNKEL in the germline V gene (reference sequence). V shed 6 bases, J shed 2 bases, and the junction held 5 bases outside the gene matches. The CDR3 has 15 residues. CDR3 coding DNA: TGTGCCAGCAGTTCTAGCGGGAGGGATCCCTACGAGCAGTACTTC. It yields the protein CASSSSGRDPYEQYF.

This clonotype occurred once. This CDR3 reads CSAPIWGFPNYGYTF. CDR3 DNA: TGCAGTGCTCCGATTTGGGGGTTTCCTAACTATGGCTACACCTTC. The chain couples TRBV20-1 to TRBJ1-2; tentative D call: TRBD1 (5 bases). CDR1 DFQATT and CDR2 SNEGSKA come from the germline V gene (reference sequence). Trimming cost V 5 bases and J 0 bases, with 16 bases left between them. CDR3 length: 15 amino acids.

This chain connects TRBV6-2 or TRBV6-3 to TRBJ1-2; 9 bases fit TRBD1. V was clipped by 4 bases and J by 6 bases; unmatched bases: 6. The CDR3 is 14 residues long. Per the germline V gene, CDR1 is MNHEY and CDR2 is SVGEGT. The CDR3 is CASSSRDREDGYTF. CDR3 DNA: TGTGCCAGCAGTTCCCGGGACAGGGAGGATGGCTACACCTTC.

CDR3 nucleotide sequence: TGCGCCAGCAGCTTGCCGACAGATTCCTACGAGCAGTACTTC. It codes for CASSLPTDSYEQYF. The V call is TRBV5-1, the J call TRBJ2-7; TRBD1 is a possible D gene (5 bases). Germline loops: CDR1 SGHRS, CDR2 YFSETQ. The CDR3 extends over 14 amino acids. The V end was cut by 1 base, the J end by 1 base, with 9 bases between.

The chain links TRBV7-3 to TRBJ1-1; perhaps TRBD1 as D (5 bases). The CDR3 extends over 16 amino acids. V was shortened by 1 base and J by 0 bases, with 12 bases between the two germline ends. The germline V gene encodes CDR1 SGHTA and CDR2 FQGTGA. The CDR3 DNA is TGTGCCAGCAGCTTAATCCCGGGACCGGTGAACACTGAAGCTTTCTTT. Translation: CASSLIPGPVNTEAFF.

The V gene is TRBV5-8, the J gene TRBJ1-2; TRBD1 matches at 7 bases. This CDR3 is built from 14 residues. CDR1 is SGHTS, CDR2 YDEGEE, per germline. J lost 8 bases, V lost 4 bases, and 11 bases had no gene match. The CDR3 DNA reads as TGTGCCAGCAGCCAGGGGGGGCGCCTTGACGGCTACACCTTC. This gives the protein CASSQGGRLDGYTF.

This chain joins TRBV20-1 and TRBJ1-2, with 9 bases fitting TRBD1. V shed 5 bases, J shed 14 bases, and the junction held 12 bases outside the gene matches. This CDR3 has 12 amino acids. The V gene's germline CDR1 is DFQATT and CDR2 SNEGSKA (reference sequence). The CDR3 here is CSAYRDREIGTF. The DNA for the CDR3 is TGCAGTGCTTACCGGGACAGGGAGATCGGGACCTTC.

V usage is TRBV5-1 and J usage is TRBJ1-1; TRBD1 is a possible D gene (6 bases). V gave up 4 bases and J gave up 11 bases, with 24 bases separating them. The CDR3 length is 15 residues. Germline CDR1 is SGHRS and CDR2 is YFSETQ. The CDR3 sequence is CASSLSGTRDRRAFF. In DNA form, the CDR3 reads TGCGCCAGCAGCCTATCCGGGACACGGGACCGTCGGGCTTTCTTT.

The table lists this clonotype with a count of one. The rearrangement joins TRBV10-3 to TRBJ1-5, with 7 bases aligning to TRBD1. CDR1 and CDR2 from the germline V gene are ENHRY and SYGVKD. The CDR3 loop spans 15 amino acids. V shed 2 bases and J 1 base; nucleotides not matched to a gene: 2. The DNA for the CDR3 is TGTGCCATCAGTGAGGACAGGGCAAGCAATCAGCCCCAGCATTTT. Amino acid sequence: CAISEDRASNQPQHF.

The chain employs TRBV20-1 and TRBJ2-7; D unclear. The V gene lost 6 bases and the J gene lost 2 bases, with 8 bases spanning the gap. The germline V gene encodes CDR1 DFQATT and CDR2 SNEGSKA (reference sequence). The CDR3 loop spans 11 amino acids. In DNA, the CDR3 is TGCAGTGCGGACGCGGCCTACGAGCAGTACTTC. Translation gives CSADAAYEQYF.

This sequence joins TRBV3-1 and TRBJ2-4; D is uncertain. The CDR3 is 17 amino acids. V lost 2 bases to trimming and J lost 1 base, with 15 bases between them. The germline gives CDR1 LGHDT, CDR2 YNNKEL (reference sequence). CDR3 residues: CASSQPSRGSAKNIQYF. The CDR3 DNA reads as TGTGCCAGCAGCCAACCCAGTAGAGGATCGGCCAAAAACATTCAGTACTTC.

The chain has TRBV5-6 and TRBJ2-1, with D possibly TRBD1 on 6 matching bases. The CDR3 is made up of 14 amino acids. Between the trimmed V and J ends, which lost 4 bases and 8 bases, there was a span of 16 bases. From germline, CDR1 is SGHDT and CDR2 YYEEEE. This CDR3 reads CASSTTTGKDEQFF. As DNA, the CDR3 is TGTGCCAGCAGCACTACCACAGGGAAGGATGAGCAGTTCTTC.

The chain employs TRBV20-1 and TRBJ2-5, with a tentative D call TRBD2 (6 bases). V was shortened by 4 bases and J by 5 bases, with 11 bases between the two germline ends. The CDR3 consists of 12 residues. Germline-derived CDR1 and CDR2 are DFQATT and SNEGSKA (reference sequence). CDR3 loop: CSAIGTSETQYF. In DNA form, the CDR3 reads TGCAGTGCTATCGGGACTTCGGAGACCCAGTACTTC.

This rearrangement joins TRBV7-2 to TRBJ2-7; D possibly uses TRBD1 or TRBD2 (5 bases each). Germline values: CDR1 SGHTA, CDR2 FQGNSA. The CDR3 extends over 14 amino acids. The ends were cut back, 4 bases at V and 4 bases at J, with 14 bases in the middle. CDR3 protein: CASSSARWGYEQYF. CDR3 in DNA: TGTGCCAGCAGCTCCGCCCGCTGGGGGTACGAGCAGTACTTC.

The chain is built from TRBV7-2 and TRBJ2-3; TRBD2 aligns across 16 bases. Trimming at V came to 4 bases and at J to 3 bases, leaving 10 bases not matched to a gene. This CDR3 is 19 amino acids long. Germline V gene data show CDR1 as SGHTA and CDR2 as FQGNSA. The CDR3 loop reads CASSSPSGTSGRATDTQYF. The DNA of the CDR3 is TGTGCCAGCAGCTCACCCTCTGGGACTAGCGGGAGGGCGACAGATACGCAGTATTTT. Complete variable domain (other parts from reference TRBV7-2 and TRBJ2-3): GAGVSQSPSNKVTEKGKDVELRCDPISGHTALYWYRQSLGQGLEFLIYFQGNSAPDKSGLPSDRFSAERTGGSVSTLTIQRTQQEDSAVYLCASSSPSGTSGRATDTQYFGPGTRLTVL.

The rearrangement joins TRBV4-3 to TRBJ1-4; 10 bases align to TRBD1. V trimming: 2 bases; J trimming: 8 bases; junction bases outside the gene matches: 8. CDR1 is LGHNA, CDR2 YSLEER, per germline. This CDR3 region has 16 residues. The CDR3 protein is CASSQFLGQGHEKLFF. CDR3 bases: TGCGCCAGCAGCCAATTTTTGGGACAGGGGCACGAAAAACTGTTTTTT.

The gene calls are TRBV28 and TRBJ2-7; D uncertain. Germline V lookup: CDR1 MDHEN, CDR2 SYDVKM. Trimming removed 6 bases at V and 7 bases at J, with 13 bases between. The CDR3 consists of 12 residues. CDR3 loop: CASSLDLDEQYF. CDR3 in DNA: TGTGCCAGCAGCCTCGACTTGGATGAGCAGTACTTC.

The chain combines TRBV19 with TRBJ2-6; D might be TRBD1 or TRBD2, each matching 5 bases. This CDR3 spans 20 amino acids. V shed 4 bases and J shed 0 bases, with 22 bases lying between them. Germline lookup yields CDR1 LNHDA and CDR2 SQIVND (reference sequence). CDR3 residues: CASSKTLGPGSSSGANVLTF. CDR3 sequence (DNA): TGTGCCAGTAGTAAGACACTGGGACCGGGATCAAGCTCTGGGGCCAACGTCCTGACTTTC.

This clonotype was observed a single time. The J gene is TRBJ1-5, the V gene TRBV7-2, with a weak D call TRBD1 (6 bases). The CDR3 covers 12 residues. Germline V gene lookup returns CDR1 SGHTA and CDR2 FQGNSA. The V end was cut by 8 bases, the J end by 7 bases, with 12 bases between. DNA for the CDR3: TGTGCCAGCTCGGACAGTTCGCAGCCCCAGCATTTT. This gives the protein CASSDSSQPQHF.

CDR3 loop: CASSKSAVPYEQYF. The CDR3, as DNA: TGTGCCAGCAGCAAAAGTGCGGTTCCGTACGAGCAGTACTTC. The chain is built from TRBV7-2 and TRBJ2-7; D uncertain. Trimming pared 5 bases from V and 4 bases from J, leaving 15 bases between. CDR1 and CDR2 from the germline V gene are SGHTA and FQGNSA. This CDR3 comprises 14 residues.

The V gene is TRBV18, the J gene TRBJ2-5, with 9 positions matching TRBD1. This CDR3 is 17 amino acids long. Germline assignment: CDR1 KGHSH and CDR2 LQKENI. Trimming removed 4 bases from V and 1 base from J; junction bases left unmatched: 10. CDR3 residues: CASSLNGQGPFQETQYF. CDR3 sequence (DNA): TGTGCCAGCTCACTTAACGGACAGGGGCCCTTCCAAGAGACCCAGTACTTC.

V is TRBV29-1 and J is TRBJ2-1; 12 bases line up with TRBD2. The CDR3 is 14 residues long. V shed 1 base and J 15 bases; nucleotides not matched to a gene: 10. Germline lookup yields CDR1 SQVTM and CDR2 ANQGSEA. CDR3 bases: TGCAGCGTTGAAGCCCCGGGACTAGCGGGCTGCTCGTTCTTC. Its protein product is CSVEAPGLAGCSFF.

This clonotype was detected only once. The chain combines TRBV6-5 with TRBJ2-1; D might be TRBD2 (6 bases). Germline V gene data show CDR1 as MNHEY and CDR2 as SVGAGI. This CDR3 is 14 amino acids long. Between the trimmed V and J ends, which lost 7 bases and 1 base, there was a span of 11 bases. The CDR3 DNA is TGTGCCAGCACTCGGAGGGATTCCTACAATGAGCAGTTCTTC. Translated, it gives CASTRRDSYNEQFF.

V is TRBV30 and J is TRBJ2-1; D not certain. Germline CDR1 is GTSNPN and CDR2 is SVGIG (reference sequence). V shed 0 bases and J shed 0 bases, with 15 bases lying between them. CDR3 size: 17 residues. CDR3 residues: CAWSVGLPSFSYNEQFF. In DNA, the CDR3 is TGTGCCTGGAGTGTAGGGCTTCCCAGCTTCTCCTACAATGAGCAGTTCTTC.